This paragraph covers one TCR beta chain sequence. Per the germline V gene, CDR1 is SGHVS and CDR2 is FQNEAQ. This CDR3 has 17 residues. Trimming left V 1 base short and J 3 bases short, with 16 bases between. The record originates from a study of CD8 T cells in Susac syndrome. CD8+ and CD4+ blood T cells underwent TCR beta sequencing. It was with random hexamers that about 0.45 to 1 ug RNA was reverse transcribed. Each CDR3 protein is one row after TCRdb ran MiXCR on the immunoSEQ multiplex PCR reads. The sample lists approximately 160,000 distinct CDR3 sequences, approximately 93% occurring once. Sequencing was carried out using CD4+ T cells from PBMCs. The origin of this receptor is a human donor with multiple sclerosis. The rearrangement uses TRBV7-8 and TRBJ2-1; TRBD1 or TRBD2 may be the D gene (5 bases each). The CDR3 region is CASSLGGPGAGYNEQFF. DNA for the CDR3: TGTGCCAGCAGCTTAGGGGGTCCTGGGGCGGGCTACAATGAGCAGTTCTTC.